Many counts were recorded for the clone carrying this T cell receptor (beta chain). The data are from a study of spatial heterogeneity in lung cancer. MiXCR, run by TCRdb on the 5' RACE reads, gives a single entry per CDR3 protein. The sample records approximately 27,000 distinct CDR3 sequences, approximately 5.4% being singletons. Time point here: blood at routine non-recurrence follow-up after resection. In each case, whole RNA from tumor, nontumor lung or frozen PBMC was sequenced unsorted. Between the trimmed V and J ends, which lost 3 bases and 3 bases, there was a span of 9 bases. CDR1 is SQVTM, CDR2 ANQGSEA, per germline. The CDR3 is 14 amino acids.

The J gene is TRBJ2-6, the V gene TRBV29-1; a possible D gene is TRBD2 (5 bases). The TCR was taken from a male donor with early-stage non-small cell lung cancer. This material consisted of PBMCs, taken at follow-up. The CDR3 nucleotides are TGCAGCGTTGAGTCGGGATTTGGGGCCAACGTCCTGACTTTC. It yields the protein CSVESGFGANVLTF.